These T cell receptor beta chains were read from a single sample in a study of a mutant IDH1 vaccine in newly diagnosed glioma. These receptors have no identified antigens. Clones were read by immunoSEQ multiplex PCR, and TCRdb kept only the in-frame ones, dropping some. The table includes some 30,000 clones, around 89% detected once. The sequenced sample was PBMCs, obtained from a glioma patient whose treatment included an IDH1 peptide vaccine. The receptors were sampled from a man younger than 30 with glioma. Each CDR3 is given with its conserved first and last residue. Fields, in order: D gene, J gene, clone size, V gene, CDR3 DNA, CDR3 protein. A D gene is named only where the DNA matches it firmly. Only part of the rows carry a size: once, few, many, or a class if the clone is expanded.

D: NA; J: TRBJ2-1; size: NA; V: TRBV4-2; DNA: TGTGCCAGCAGCCAAGGGGTAGGAAACGGGAATGAGCAGTTCTTC; CDR3: CASSQGVGNGNEQFF
D: TRBD1; J: TRBJ1-2; size: NA; V: TRBV6-5; DNA: TGTGCCAGCAGTGGGACAGGGGACACCAACTATGGCTACACCTTC; CDR3: CASSGTGDTNYGYTF
D: TRBD2; J: TRBJ2-1; size: NA; V: TRBV30; DNA: TGTGCCTGGAGTAAACTAGCGGGCCGCTACAATGAGCAGTTCTTC; CDR3: CAWSKLAGRYNEQFF
D: NA; J: TRBJ1-3; size: NA; V: TRBV19; DNA: TGTGCCAGTACAAGCCCCGCCGGGACACCAGGAAACACCATATATTTT; CDR3: CASTSPAGTPGNTIYF
D: NA; J: TRBJ2-5; size: NA; V: TRBV6-5; DNA: TGTGCCAGCAGTTCCCTGGGCGGGGAGACCCAGTACTTC; CDR3: CASSSLGGETQYF
D: NA; J: TRBJ1-1; size: NA; V: TRBV13; DNA: TGTGCCAGCAGCTTACCAGGGGTGAACACTGAAGCTTTCTTT; CDR3: CASSLPGVNTEAFF
D: NA; J: TRBJ1-2; size: NA; V: TRBV19; DNA: TGTGCCAGTAGTCCCAGGGCCCGAGCTAACTATGGCTACACCTTC; CDR3: CASSPRARANYGYTF
D: TRBD1; J: TRBJ2-7; size: NA; V: TRBV29-1; DNA: TGCAGCGTTGGTCCTTCAGGGGGTGGAGAGCAGTACTTC; CDR3: CSVGPSGGGEQYF
D: NA; J: TRBJ1-5; size: NA; V: TRBV6-1; DNA: TGTGCCAGCAGTGAAGATGGGAGATATAGCAATCAGCCCCAGCATTTT; CDR3: CASSEDGRYSNQPQHF
D: NA; J: TRBJ2-3; size: NA; V: TRBV5-4; DNA: TGTGCCAGCAGCTTGGCCTTGGTGGGCGCAGATACGCAGTATTTT; CDR3: CASSLALVGADTQYF
D: NA; J: TRBJ2-7; size: NA; V: TRBV6-6; DNA: TGTGCCAGCATTAACGACGGGAACGAGCAGTACTTC; CDR3: CASINDGNEQYF
D: TRBD1; J: TRBJ2-5; size: NA; V: TRBV2; DNA: TGTGCCAGCAAAGGGACAGTACAAGAGACCCAGTACTTC; CDR3: CASKGTVQETQYF
D: TRBD1; J: TRBJ1-1; size: NA; V: TRBV4-3; DNA: TGCGCCAGCAGCCTTGGACAGGGGAACACTGAAGCTTTCTTT; CDR3: CASSLGQGNTEAFF
D: NA; J: TRBJ1-5; size: NA; V: TRBV6-6; DNA: TGTGCCAGCAGTACCACGGGGGAGGGCAATCAGCCCCAGCATTTT; CDR3: CASSTTGEGNQPQHF
D: NA; J: TRBJ2-3; size: NA; V: TRBV19; DNA: TGTGCCAGTAGTATAGTCGCAGATACGCAGTATTTT; CDR3: CASSIVADTQYF
D: NA; J: TRBJ1-2; size: NA; V: TRBV5-6; DNA: TGTGCCAGCAGCTCCACCGCCCCCGGCTACACCTTC; CDR3: CASSSTAPGYTF
D: TRBD1; J: TRBJ1-1; size: NA; V: TRBV5-8; DNA: TGTGCCAGCAGACTAATTAGGGGGGACAGGGGGGGCTGGAACACTGAAGCTTTCTTT; CDR3: CASRLIRGDRGGWNTEAFF
D: TRBD1; J: TRBJ2-1; size: NA; V: TRBV5-4; DNA: TGTGCCACCGAGGGGGCATACAATGAGCAGTTCTTC; CDR3: CATEGAYNEQFF
D: NA; J: TRBJ1-6; size: NA; V: TRBV9; DNA: TGTGCCAGCAGCGAGAGACCGAGCGCAAGCTCCTATAATTCACCCCTCCACTTT; CDR3: CASSERPSASSYNSPLHF
D: NA; J: TRBJ1-5; size: NA; V: TRBV4-3; DNA: TGCGCCAGCAGCCAAGATATGACACATAAGCAGCCCCAGCATTTT; CDR3: CASSQDMTHKQPQHF
D: TRBD2; J: TRBJ2-2; size: NA; V: TRBV4-1; DNA: TGCGCCAGCAGCCAAGAGATTGTAGCGGGGAGGGCCGGGGAGCTGTTTTTT; CDR3: CASSQEIVAGRAGELFF
D: TRBD2; J: TRBJ2-1; size: NA; V: TRBV2; DNA: TGTGCCAGCGGGAGAACTAGCGGGAGCTGGAATGAGCAGTTCTTC; CDR3: CASGRTSGSWNEQFF
D: NA; J: TRBJ2-6; size: NA; V: TRBV6-5; DNA: TGTGCCAGCAGCCCCGGGTCCGGGGCCAACGTCCTGACTTTC; CDR3: CASSPGSGANVLTF
D: NA; J: TRBJ2-7; size: NA; V: TRBV25-1; DNA: TGTGCCAGCAGTGGTTCCTACGAGCAGTACTTC; CDR3: CASSGSYEQYF
D: NA; J: TRBJ1-4; size: NA; V: TRBV29-1; DNA: TGCAGCGTTTTAGAACAGGGTCCAGGAGGGGAAAAACTGTTTTTT; CDR3: CSVLEQGPGGEKLFF
D: NA; J: TRBJ2-7; size: NA; V: TRBV14; DNA: TGTGCCAGCAGTCGCTTCGGTTATATGACCTCCGAGCAGTACTTC; CDR3: CASSRFGYMTSEQYF
D: NA; J: TRBJ1-1; size: once; V: TRBV6-5; DNA: TGTGCCAGCAGTTACAGCAGGGCGGACACTGAAGCTTTCTTT; CDR3: CASSYSRADTEAFF
D: TRBD1; J: TRBJ1-5; size: NA; V: TRBV4-1; DNA: TGCGCCAGCAGCCAAGGGACAGGGGGCAATCAGCCCCAGCATTTT; CDR3: CASSQGTGGNQPQHF
D: NA; J: TRBJ2-1; size: NA; V: TRBV29-1; DNA: TGCAGCGTTCACGACATCCTCTCCTACAATGAGCAGTTCTTC; CDR3: CSVHDILSYNEQFF
D: TRBD2; J: TRBJ2-5; size: once; V: TRBV15; DNA: TGTGCCACCAGCAGAGGGTCTGGGGGGGGGCAAGAGACCCAGTACTTC; CDR3: CATSRGSGGGQETQYF
D: NA; J: TRBJ1-1; size: NA; V: TRBV7-8; DNA: TGTGCCAGCAGCCTCGGGCAGAACACTGAAGCTTTCTTT; CDR3: CASSLGQNTEAFF
D: NA; J: TRBJ1-1; size: NA; V: TRBV28; DNA: TGTGCCAGCAGTTCCCCAGGGATTCGCACTGAAGCTTTCTTT; CDR3: CASSSPGIRTEAFF
D: NA; J: TRBJ1-1; size: NA; V: TRBV13; DNA: TGTGCCAGCAGCTTAGGCCTAAGTGGCACTGAAGCTTTCTTT; CDR3: CASSLGLSGTEAFF
D: NA; J: TRBJ1-5; size: NA; V: TRBV7-2; DNA: TGTGCCAGCAGCATAGCGGCAGGGGCCAATCAGCCCCAGCATTTT; CDR3: CASSIAAGANQPQHF
D: NA; J: TRBJ2-6; size: once; V: TRBV30; DNA: TGTGCCTGGAGTGTTTCGGGGGCCAACGTCCTGACTTTC; CDR3: CAWSVSGANVLTF
D: TRBD1; J: TRBJ2-6; size: NA; V: TRBV7-2; DNA: TGTGCCAGCAGCTTAGCGCGAGGGGACAGGGTCTCTGGGGCCAACGTCCTGACTTTC; CDR3: CASSLARGDRVSGANVLTF
D: NA; J: TRBJ2-7; size: NA; V: TRBV6-6; DNA: TGTGCCAGCAGTGGAACCCGGGACAACCCCGCCTACGAGCAGTACTTC; CDR3: CASSGTRDNPAYEQYF
D: TRBD1; J: TRBJ2-7; size: NA; V: TRBV5-4; DNA: TGTGCCAGCAGCCCCGGGACAGGCCCTGGGCTAGCCGCCGACGAGCAGTACTTC; CDR3: CASSPGTGPGLAADEQYF
D: NA; J: TRBJ1-5; size: NA; V: TRBV18; DNA: TGTGCCAGCTCGCCCCAGGGTCCTAATAGCAATCAGCCCCAGCATTTT; CDR3: CASSPQGPNSNQPQHF
D: NA; J: TRBJ2-1; size: NA; V: TRBV7-9; DNA: TGTGCCAGCAGCTTAGGTAGAGCCGTTCTATCTTACAATGAGCAGTTCTTC; CDR3: CASSLGRAVLSYNEQFF
D: NA; J: TRBJ2-2; size: NA; V: TRBV4-3; DNA: TGCGCCAGCAGCCAGTGGGGGTCCGGGGAGCTGTTTTTT; CDR3: CASSQWGSGELFF